This TCR beta chain was retrieved from a study of Tregs in tolerant kidney transplant recipients. Study-wide points: Few patients were studied, so findings need validation in larger groups.

Method: immunoSEQ multiplex PCR; TCRdb's copy keeps in-frame clones and lacks some. The sample gives about 19,000 clones, just over 65% of which show up once; around 3% is in the top ten. There are 15 residues in the CDR3. Germline loops: CDR1 SGHRS, CDR2 YFSETQ. J lost 5 bases, V lost 7 bases, and 6 bases had no gene match. About this clone: The antigen remains unidentified.

This clonotype originated in a human donor in good health. Sequenced sample: Tregs from blood cultured with allogeneic cells. The V and J genes are TRBV5-1 and TRBJ1-4; 12 bases align to TRBD1. For the CDR3, the DNA is TGCGCCAGCGGGACAGGGGGCGGTAGGAATGAAAAACTGTTTTTT. Translated, it gives CASGTGGGRNEKLFF.